The entry below gives a single T cell receptor (beta chain) sequence along with its context. Enrolled during active infection, Seattle patients were then followed longitudinally. In the study's own analysis: Reference gene primer amplification in the assay estimated nucleated cell counts. Sequencing was performed with immunoSEQ multiplex PCR; in TCRdb, only in-frame clones are kept and a portion is missing. From that table come the V and J calls and clone size; the DNA was used to work out D and trimming. This repertoire shows 120,000 to 150,000 clones, about 87% found once; its top ten account for more than 2%. This sample is drawn from a study of blood T cell repertoires in COVID-19. Overall study context: Samples taken during acute and convalescent COVID-19 were collected in the United States, Italy and Spain. T cells, B-cell-depleted T cells, or PBMCs provided the cDNA or gDNA that served as material.

From germline, CDR1 is MNHNS and CDR2 SASEGT. The CDR3 has 14 residues. Trimming took 3 bases from V and 4 from J, leaving 7 bases between them. The J gene is TRBJ2-6, the V gene TRBV6-1, with D possibly TRBD1 on 5 matching bases. The sequenced sample was peripheral blood. The TCR sequence derives from a human donor with COVID-19, enrolled during active disease. The donor label of this sample is uncertain. CDR3 sequence reads: CASSDPGGANVLTF. CDR3 in DNA: TGTGCCAGCAGTGACCCAGGGGGGGCCAACGTCCTGACTTTC.